The 23 T cell receptor beta chains presented below share a single source sample, sequenced in a study of blood T cell repertoires in COVID-19. Assay used: immunoSEQ multiplex PCR; TCRdb lists only in-frame clones, some missing. This table has 190,000 or so clones, more than 75% appearing once. The sequenced sample consisted of peripheral blood. These receptors all stem from a woman aged 18-29 years who had recovered from COVID-19.

The rearrangement uses TRBV7-2 and TRBJ2-1; the D gene is possibly TRBD2 (7 bases). The CDR3 loop spans 18 amino acids. In germline, CDR1 is SGHTA, CDR2 FQGNSA. The germline V and J ends were trimmed by 2 bases and 5 bases, with 22 bases remaining between them. CDR3 sequence: CASSLYLAEDRWDNEQFF. The CDR3 DNA reads as TGTGCCAGCAGCTTATACCTAGCGGAGGACAGATGGGACAATGAGCAGTTCTTC.

The chain recombines TRBV27 with TRBJ2-7, with 7 bases that match TRBD2. The junction had 5 bases not matched to a gene; V was cut back by 11 bases and J by 4 bases. CDR1 and CDR2 from the germline V gene are MNHEY and SMNVEV (reference sequence). This CDR3 comprises 11 residues. CDR3 residues: CADKGLYEQYV. CDR3 DNA sequence: TGTGCCGACAAGGGACTATACGAGCAGTACGTC.

The sample holds one count of this clone. This chain connects TRBV5-6 to TRBJ2-1, with 10 positions matching TRBD2. CDR1 SGHDT and CDR2 YYEEEE come from the germline V gene. V dropped 5 bases and J dropped 6; count of bases not matched to a gene: 8. The CDR3 spans 15 residues. Here the CDR3 reads CASRSLAGVVNEQFF. In DNA, the CDR3 is TGTGCCAGCAGATCCCTAGCGGGAGTGGTCAATGAGCAGTTCTTC.

The chain employs TRBV5-1 and TRBJ2-1, with D possibly being TRBD1 (5 bases). Between the trimmed V and J ends, which lost 5 bases and 8 bases, there was a span of 14 bases. Per germline, CDR1 SGHRS and CDR2 YFSETQ. The CDR3 length is 13 residues. The chain's CDR3 is CASSLTVHDEQFF. For the CDR3, the DNA is TGCGCCAGCAGTTTGACAGTACACGATGAGCAGTTCTTC. The entire variable domain, with the rest obtained from reference TRBV5-1 and TRBJ2-1, is as follows: KAGVTQTPRYLIKTRGQQVTLSCSPISGHRSVSWYQQTPGQGLQFLFEYFSETQRNKGNFPGRFSGRQFSNSRSEMNVSTLELGDSALYLCASSLTVHDEQFFGPGTRLTVL.

The chain is built from TRBV15 and TRBJ1-1, with 7 bases lining up with TRBD1. The CDR3 has 14 residues. The V and J ends lost 3 bases and 1 base, in that order; junction bases with no gene match: 2. From germline, CDR1 is LNHNV and CDR2 YYDKDF (reference sequence). The CDR3 here is CATSRTGPNTEAFF. The CDR3 nucleotides are TGTGCCACCAGCAGGACAGGGCCGAACACTGAAGCTTTCTTT. Supplemented by reference TRBV15 and TRBJ1-1, the full variable domain reads DAMVIQNPRYQVTQFGKPVTLSCSQTLNHNVMYWYQQKSSQAPKLLFHYYDKDFNNEADTPDNFQSRRPNTSFCFLDIRSPGLGDTAMYLCATSRTGPNTEAFFGQGTRLTVV.

The rearrangement joins TRBV5-1 to TRBJ1-3; 7 bases match TRBD1. CDR3 length equals 15 residues. Germline-derived CDR1 and CDR2 are SGHRS and YFSETQ. V lost 1 base and J lost 4; bases outside the gene matches: 5. DNA for the CDR3: TGCGCCAGCAGCTTGAACCCGGGACAGGGAAACACCATATATTTT. This codes for CASSLNPGQGNTIYF. Full variable domain (remainder filled in from reference TRBV5-1 and TRBJ1-3): KAGVTQTPRYLIKTRGQQVTLSCSPISGHRSVSWYQQTPGQGLQFLFEYFSETQRNKGNFPGRFSGRQFSNSRSEMNVSTLELGDSALYLCASSLNPGQGNTIYFGEGSWLTVV.

The chain couples TRBV5-1 to TRBJ2-3, with 12 positions matching TRBD1. The V segment lost 3 bases and the J segment 7 bases; nucleotides outside the gene matches: 6. Germline-derived CDR1 and CDR2 are SGHRS and YFSETQ. The CDR3 is 15 amino acids. CDR3 residues: CASSSGQGARYTQYF. In nucleotides, the CDR3 is TGCGCCAGCAGCTCGGGACAGGGGGCGAGGTATACGCAGTATTTT.

This clone was found once. The chain carries TRBV5-6 and TRBJ2-7; 12 positions agree with TRBD1. Germline CDR1 SGHDT, CDR2 YYEEEE. The CDR3 loop spans 15 amino acids. V dropped 4 bases and J dropped 1; count of bases not matched to a gene: 3. For the CDR3, the DNA is TGTGCCAGCAGCCGGGACAGGGGGCTTTCCTACGAGCAGTACTTC. Translating gives CASSRDRGLSYEQYF.

The J gene is TRBJ2-1, the V gene TRBV6-4, with TRBD2 matching 14 bases. The CDR3 contains 15 residues. V lost 5 bases and J lost 4; bases outside the gene matches: 1. The germline CDR1 and CDR2 sequences are MRHNA and SNTAGT. The DNA for the CDR3 is TGTGCCAGCAGTCGGACTAGCGGGGGGTACAATGAGCAGTTCTTC. This sequence encodes CASSRTSGGYNEQFF.

The DNA of the CDR3 is TGTGCCAGCAGCCCGACAGGGGTTGGTGGCTACACCTTC. Amino acid sequence: CASSPTGVGGYTF. The chain links TRBV7-9 to TRBJ1-2, with TRBD1 matching 8 bases. CDR3 length: 13 amino acids. V was clipped by 5 bases and J by 7 bases; unmatched bases: 6. Germline assignment: CDR1 SEHNR and CDR2 FQNEAQ (reference sequence).

Comments on this clone: The same CDR3 can be traced to other DNA sequences in this sample. The chain joins TRBV6-2 or TRBV6-3 to TRBJ1-5; D is undetermined. Germline lookup yields CDR1 MNHEY and CDR2 SVGEGT. The CDR3 spans 15 residues. Trimming shortened V by 0 bases and J by 0 bases, and 6 bases separated the two germline ends. The CDR3 bases are TGTGCCAGCAGTTACTCAGGACTTAGCAATCAGCCCCAGCATTTT. This sequence encodes CASSYSGLSNQPQHF.

The V and J genes are TRBV9 and TRBJ2-5, with D unresolved. CDR3 length equals 14 residues. V lost 0 bases to trimming and J lost 0 bases, with 6 bases between them. CDR1 is SGDLS and CDR2 is YYNGEE in the germline V gene. The CDR3 DNA reads as TGTGCCAGCAGCGTAGAAAGCGACCAAGAGACCCAGTACTTC. Amino acids: CASSVESDQETQYF.

The chain uses TRBV7-6 and TRBJ2-2, with a possible D match to TRBD2 (5 bases). This CDR3 region has 16 residues. From germline, CDR1 is SGHVS and CDR2 FNYEAQ. Trimming pared 5 bases from V and 7 bases from J, leaving 20 bases between. For the CDR3, the DNA is TGTGCCAGCAGCCCTTCCCTTGGGAGAACGGGCGGGGAGCTGTTTTTT. It translates to CASSPSLGRTGGELFF.

This clone was seen a handful of times. The chain employs TRBV11-2 and TRBJ2-4; 7 nucleotides agree with TRBD2. V shed 5 bases and J 9 bases; nucleotides not matched to a gene: 13. Germline V CDR1 and CDR2: SGHAT, FQNNGV. The CDR3 is 15 amino acids. This chain's CDR3 is CASSGLWAGELIQYF. The CDR3 DNA reads TGTGCCAGCAGCGGCCTTTGGGCGGGGGAGCTCATTCAGTACTTC.

This sequence joins TRBV15 and TRBJ1-1; D unresolved. Trimming pared 3 bases from V and 2 bases from J, leaving 7 bases between. Germline loops: CDR1 LNHNV, CDR2 YYDKDF (reference sequence). CDR3 length: 13 amino acids. The CDR3: CATSRERNTEAFF. In DNA form, the CDR3 reads TGTGCCACCAGCAGGGAGAGAAACACTGAAGCTTTCTTT.

V is TRBV7-3 and J is TRBJ2-1, with a weak D call TRBD2 (6 bases). Per germline, CDR1 SGHTA and CDR2 FQGTGA. CDR3 size: 14 residues. V shed 2 bases and J shed 10 bases, with 15 bases lying between them. The CDR3 sequence is CASSLGGLAPEQFF. CDR3 in DNA: TGTGCCAGCAGCTTAGGCGGGCTAGCGCCCGAGCAGTTCTTC.

This chain uses TRBV20-1 with TRBJ1-2, with D hard to call. The CDR3 runs 11 residues. In germline, CDR1 is DFQATT, CDR2 SNEGSKA (reference sequence). V was trimmed by 4 bases and J by 8 bases, leaving 11 bases between them. The CDR3 protein is CSATPAGGYTF. CDR3 DNA sequence: TGCAGTGCTACCCCGGCAGGCGGCTACACCTTC.

This sequence joins TRBV7-8 and TRBJ2-1; TRBD2 matches 7 bases. The germline V gene has CDR1 SGHVS and CDR2 FQNEAQ. V lost 1 base to trimming and J lost 7 bases; unmatched junction nucleotides: 10. CDR3 length equals 16 residues. Here the CDR3 reads CASSLVGGSYYNEQFF. The CDR3 region has the DNA TGTGCCAGCAGCTTAGTCGGCGGGAGCTACTATAATGAGCAGTTCTTC.

The rearrangement joins TRBV10-3 to TRBJ2-5, with 7 nucleotides matching TRBD1. V shed 5 bases, J shed 2 bases, and the junction held 2 bases outside the gene matches. CDR3 size: 13 residues. CDR1 and CDR2 from the germline V gene are ENHRY and SYGVKD. The chain's CDR3 is CAISRGQQETQYF. DNA for the CDR3: TGTGCCATCAGTCGGGGACAGCAAGAGACCCAGTACTTC.

V is TRBV4-3 and J is TRBJ2-1, with 11 bases lining up with TRBD2. CDR1 and CDR2 (germline): LGHNA, YSLEER. With V trimmed by 3 bases and J by 3 bases, 4 bases remained unmatched. The CDR3 runs 16 residues. The CDR3 spells CASSQSTSGIYNEQFF. The CDR3, as DNA: TGCGCCAGCAGCCAGTCGACTAGCGGGATCTACAATGAGCAGTTCTTC.

V is TRBV9 and J is TRBJ2-5, with TRBD1 matching over 7 bases. Per germline, CDR1 SGDLS and CDR2 YYNGEE. The CDR3 loop spans 15 amino acids. V trimming: 0 bases; J trimming: 4 bases; junction bases outside the gene matches: 6. CDR3 sequence: CASSVGDSFRETQYF. CDR3 in DNA: TGTGCCAGCAGCGTAGGGGACAGTTTCCGAGAGACCCAGTACTTC.

This clone has just one count. The genes are TRBV7-2 and TRBJ2-7; D is possibly TRBD1 (6 bases). The CDR3 is 14 residues long. V was trimmed by 8 bases and J by 4 bases, leaving 18 bases between them. CDR1 and CDR2 (germline): SGHTA, FQGNSA. The CDR3 region has the DNA TGTGCCAGCGGCACCACACAGGGACCTTACGAGCAGTACTTC. Protein sequence: CASGTTQGPYEQYF. Drawing the rest from reference TRBV7-2 and TRBJ2-7, the complete variable domain is GAGVSQSPSNKVTEKGKDVELRCDPISGHTALYWYRQSLGQGLEFLIYFQGNSAPDKSGLPSDRFSAERTGGSVSTLTIQRTQQEDSAVYLCASGTTQGPYEQYFGPGTRLTVT.

V gene TRBV7-9 combines with J gene TRBJ1-2; 7 nucleotides align to TRBD1. Germline-derived CDR1 and CDR2 are SEHNR and FQNEAQ (reference sequence). The CDR3 has 16 residues. V was clipped by 5 bases and J by 1 base; unmatched bases: 10. The CDR3 region has the DNA TGTGCCAGCAGCCCCTTCCCGGACAGGAATAACTATGGCTACACCTTC. As protein: CASSPFPDRNNYGYTF.